These 20 T cell receptor beta chains originate from one sample sequenced in a study of neurological immune-mediated disorders. Via MiXCR, TCRdb re-called the 5' RACE reads, giving one row per CDR3 protein. The repertoire holds under 85,000 distinct CDR3 sequences, over 4% seen once, with about 5.3% in the top ten. Material: PBMCs. These receptors all come from a human donor with multiple sclerosis. The donor label of this sample is uncertain.

This clonotype has a count of ten or more. The CDR3, as DNA: TGTGCCAGCAGCTTGGCGGGACTCTATGAGCAGTTCTTC. It codes for CASSLAGLYEQFF. The V gene is TRBV5-5, the J gene TRBJ2-1; possible D gene TRBD2, 6 bases. The CDR3 has 13 residues. In germline, CDR1 is SGHKS, CDR2 YYEKEE (reference sequence). Trimming removed 0 bases from V and 8 bases from J, with 9 bases in between.

The sample holds many counts of this clonotype. The J gene is TRBJ1-6, the V gene TRBV10-3, with TRBD1 identical over 7 bases. The CDR3 covers 14 residues. Germline CDR1 ENHRY, CDR2 SYGVKD. J gave up 5 bases and V 4 bases, and 2 bases lay outside the gene matches. The CDR3 DNA sequence: TGTGCCATCAGTGTAGGACAGGATAATTCACCCCTCCACTTT. This translates into CAISVGQDNSPLHF.

Many counts were recorded for this clonotype. V and J are TRBV7-2 and TRBJ1-5, with TRBD1 identical over 7 bases. The CDR3 has 14 residues. V trimming: 5 bases; J trimming: 2 bases; junction bases outside the gene matches: 3. Germline assignment: CDR1 SGHTA and CDR2 FQGNSA. The CDR3: CASSRGQGNQPQHF. The CDR3 nucleotides are TGTGCCAGCAGCCGAGGACAGGGCAATCAGCCCCAGCATTTT.

This clonotype was observed at least ten times. The genes are TRBV15 and TRBJ2-3; D might be TRBD2 (6 bases). Trimming stripped 0 bases from V and 11 bases from J, with 15 bases between. This CDR3 comprises 14 residues. Germline lookup yields CDR1 LNHNV and CDR2 YYDKDF (reference sequence). For the CDR3, the DNA is TGTGCCACCAGCAGAGATAAGGGAGGAATGAGGCAGTATTTT. As protein: CATSRDKGGMRQYF.

This clonotype was seen repeatedly, ten times or more. The chain employs TRBV5-4 and TRBJ1-1; D unclear. Deletions cut 3 bases from V and 4 bases from J, with 10 bases between. The CDR3 sequence is 13 residues long. Germline V gene sequence: CDR1 SGHNT, CDR2 YYREEE (reference sequence). CDR3: CASSSRDITEAFF. The CDR3 bases are TGTGCCAGCAGCTCCCGGGATATCACTGAAGCTTTCTTT. The whole variable domain, filled in from reference TRBV5-4 and TRBJ1-1, reads ETGVTQSPTHLIKTRGQQVTLRCSSQSGHNTVSWYQQALGQGPQFIFQYYREEENGRGNFPPRFSGLQFPNYSSELNVNALELDDSALYLCASSSRDITEAFFGQGTRLTVV.

This clonotype was found many times. The rearrangement links TRBV7-9 to TRBJ2-2; 8 bases are a match to TRBD2. V dropped 2 bases and J dropped 1; count of bases not matched to a gene: 3. The CDR3 runs to 16 residues. Germline V CDR1 and CDR2: SEHNR, FQNEAQ (reference sequence). CDR3 DNA: TGTGCCAGCAGCTTACTCCTAGCGGGGAACACCGGGGAGCTGTTTTTT. It encodes CASSLLLAGNTGELFF.

In its sample, this clonotype was seen many times. The chain uses TRBV7-9 and TRBJ2-5; no reliable D call. Germline values: CDR1 SEHNR, CDR2 FQNEAQ (reference sequence). This CDR3 comprises 13 residues. V lost 2 bases and J 1 base, leaving 5 bases between the germline ends. CDR3 residues: CASSLNSQETQYF. The CDR3 DNA sequence: TGTGCCAGCAGCTTAAACAGCCAAGAGACCCAGTACTTC. The full variable domain, in which reference TRBV7-9 and TRBJ2-5 provide the parts outside the CDR3, is DTGVSQNPRHKITKRGQNVTFRCDPISEHNRLYWYRQTLGQGPEFLTYFQNEAQLEKSRLLSDRFSAERPKGSFSTLEIQRTEQGDSAMYLCASSLNSQETQYFGPGTRLLVL.

This clonotype was seen at least ten times. The rearrangement joins TRBV5-1 to TRBJ2-7; TRBD1 matches at 7 bases. The germline CDR1 and CDR2 sequences are SGHRS and YFSETQ. J gave up 3 bases and V 2 bases, and 5 bases lay outside the gene matches. The CDR3 has 14 residues. CDR3 nucleotides: TGCGCCAGCAGCTTATCCGGGACAGTCTACGAGCAGTACTTC. This sequence encodes CASSLSGTVYEQYF. The whole variable domain, remainder taken from reference TRBV5-1 and TRBJ2-7, is KAGVTQTPRYLIKTRGQQVTLSCSPISGHRSVSWYQQTPGQGLQFLFEYFSETQRNKGNFPGRFSGRQFSNSRSEMNVSTLELGDSALYLCASSLSGTVYEQYFGPGTRLTVT.

This clonotype was seen at least ten times. The chain has TRBV20-1 and TRBJ1-5, with D possibly TRBD1 on 5 matching bases. Germline-derived CDR1 and CDR2 are DFQATT and SNEGSKA (reference sequence). This CDR3 region has 15 residues. V lost 3 bases and J lost 1, with 13 bases in between. DNA for the CDR3: TGCAGTGCTAGCGGGGCACAGGTGAGCAATCAGCCCCAGCATTTT. It yields the protein CSASGAQVSNQPQHF.

This clonotype showed up many times. The chain is built from TRBV20-1 and TRBJ1-4; no clear D gene. V dropped 3 bases and J dropped 8 bases, with 10 bases sitting between them. CDR1 DFQATT and CDR2 SNEGSKA come from the germline V gene (reference sequence). The CDR3 is made up of 12 amino acids. CDR3 bases: TGCAGTGCTAGGGTTCTACCGGAAAAACTGTTTTTT. Protein sequence: CSARVLPEKLFF.

This clonotype was recorded at least ten times. The chain recombines TRBV5-1 with TRBJ2-7, with 7 bases that match TRBD2. The CDR3 length is 15 residues. V was pared by 5 bases and J by 1 base, with 9 bases of the junction left unmatched. Germline V gene sequence: CDR1 SGHRS, CDR2 YFSETQ. CDR3 bases: TGCGCCAGCAGGTCAGTAGCGGGCCCTTCCTACGAGCAGTACTTC. Translated, it gives CASRSVAGPSYEQYF.

This clonotype was recorded at least ten times. V usage is TRBV12-3 or TRBV12-4 and J usage is TRBJ1-2; D unresolved. With 5 bases removed from V and 8 bases from J, the gap between germline ends came to 9 bases. This CDR3 has 11 amino acids. The CDR3 DNA follows: TGTGCCAGCAGTATAAGTTGGGGCTACACCTTC. Protein sequence: CASSISWGYTF.

This clonotype has ten or more counts. The chain links TRBV5-1 to TRBJ2-7; no definite D call. In germline, CDR1 is SGHRS, CDR2 YFSETQ. The V gene lost 0 bases and the J gene lost 0 bases, with 10 bases spanning the gap. This CDR3 is 15 amino acids long. For the CDR3, the DNA is TGCGCCAGCAGCTTGGCCGAAGGTTTCTCCTACGAGCAGTACTTC. As protein: CASSLAEGFSYEQYF.

Of note for this clonotype: Sequence at one end of the junction differs from germline and may be a read error. This sequence joins TRBV6-1 and TRBJ1-3; unclear D gene. Germline CDR1 is MNHNS and CDR2 is SASEGT. The CDR3 sequence is 16 residues long. CDR3: CTSSVRSEGSGNTIYF. The CDR3 nucleotides read TGTACCAGCAGTGTAAGGTCGGAAGGCTCTGGAAATACCATATATTTT.

This clonotype showed up many times. CDR3 nucleotides: TGTGCCAGCAGCACGGGACAGACCTCTACCGGGGAGCTGTTTTTT. Translated, it gives CASSTGQTSTGELFF. The genes are TRBV5-5 and TRBJ2-2, with TRBD1 identical over 7 bases. The CDR3 covers 15 residues. Germline V lookup: CDR1 SGHKS, CDR2 YYEKEE (reference sequence). With 4 bases clipped from V and 5 bases from J, the junction kept 8 bases outside the gene matches.

This clonotype was seen ten or more times. The chain couples TRBV20-1 to TRBJ1-5, with unresolved D. With 2 bases removed from V and 4 bases from J, the gap between germline ends came to 9 bases. Germline-derived CDR1 and CDR2 are DFQATT and SNEGSKA (reference sequence). The CDR3 is made up of 13 amino acids. CDR3 DNA sequence: TGCAGTGCTAGATTAGGCGGGAATCAGCCCCAGCATTTT. Its protein is CSARLGGNQPQHF.

CDR3 in amino acids: CASSMGQASYEQYF. The CDR3 DNA follows: TGTGCCAGTAGTATGGGGCAGGCCTCCTACGAGCAGTACTTC. V usage is TRBV19 and J usage is TRBJ2-7; TRBD1 is a possible D gene (5 bases). V gave up 3 bases and J gave up 0 bases, with 9 bases separating them. Germline CDR1 LNHDA, CDR2 SQIVND (reference sequence). The CDR3 loop spans 14 amino acids. Filled out from reference TRBV19 and TRBJ2-7, the complete variable domain reads DGGITQSPKYLFRKEGQNVTLSCEQNLNHDAMYWYRQDPGQGLRLIYYSQIVNDFQKGDIAEGYSVSREKKESFPLTVTSAQKNPTAFYLCASSMGQASYEQYFGPGTRLTVT.

This clonotype appeared many times. The gene calls are TRBV5-1 and TRBJ2-3; D gene ambiguous. This CDR3 has 13 residues. The germline V gene encodes CDR1 SGHRS and CDR2 YFSETQ. The ends were cut back, 0 bases at V and 0 bases at J, with 2 bases in the middle. The CDR3 here is CASSLESTDTQYF. CDR3 in DNA: TGCGCCAGCAGCTTGGAAAGCACAGATACGCAGTATTTT.

This clonotype has ten or more counts. The chain couples TRBV5-1 to TRBJ2-7; no firm D call. CDR3 size: 15 residues. Trimming took 0 bases from V and 0 from J, leaving 10 bases between them. CDR1 SGHRS and CDR2 YFSETQ come from the germline V gene. The CDR3 loop reads CASSLGSASSYEQYF. In nucleotides, the CDR3 is TGCGCCAGCAGCTTGGGTTCAGCGAGCTCCTACGAGCAGTACTTC.

This clonotype was detected many times. V gene TRBV5-1 combines with J gene TRBJ2-1; perhaps TRBD2 as D (5 bases). CDR3 length equals 12 residues. Between the trimmed V and J ends, which lost 1 base and 8 bases, there was a span of 7 bases. Germline CDR1 is SGHRS and CDR2 is YFSETQ. In DNA, the CDR3 is TGCGCCAGCAGCTTGTTCGGGGATGAGCAGTTCTTC. This gives the protein CASSLFGDEQFF.